Listed below are T cell receptor beta chains from one sample, sequenced in a study of T cell repertoires in cytomegalovirus infection. TCRdb re-called the reads with MiXCR, one entry per CDR3 protein. Among a few hundred thousand distinct CDR3 sequences listed, approximately 18% were seen once. Sequencing was carried out using PBMCs. The source is a human donor in good health (CMV status not recorded). Some clones in this sample may be carry-over from other donors' samples. CDR3s include the opening cysteine and the closing phenylalanine or tryptophan. A D gene is named only where the DNA matches it firmly. Size tells how often a clone was seen (once, few, many) or the class of an expanded clone, and some rows leave it out.

15	TRBV7-2	TRBJ2-2	TRBD2	many	TGTGCCAGCAGCCAGGGACTAGCGAACACCGGGGAGCTGTTTTTT	CASSQGLANTGELFF
15	TRBV7-8	TRBJ2-5	NA	many	TGTGCCAGCATCCTGGGTCGGTCTAGCCGAGAGACCCAGTACTTC	CASILGRSSRETQYF
11	TRBV2	TRBJ2-7	NA	NA	TGTGCCAGCAGTGATTCGACCGAGCAGTACTTC	CASSDSTEQYF
14	TRBV27	TRBJ2-1	NA	few	TGTGCCAGCAGCTTACTAGTAGACCCCAATGAGCAGTTCTTC	CASSLLVDPNEQFF
12	TRBV7-9	TRBJ2-7	NA	NA	TGTGCCAGCAGCTTGGGGTCGTGGGAGCAGTACTTC	CASSLGSWEQYF
15	TRBV10-3	TRBJ1-1	NA	NA	TGTGCCATAGAGTCTCCGGACAAGGGGTCCACTGAAGCTTTCTTT	CAIESPDKGSTEAFF
11	TRBV29-1	TRBJ1-2	NA	once	TGCAGCGGGGGGACGTTCTATGGCTACACCTTC	CSGGTFYGYTF
14	TRBV29-1	TRBJ2-7	TRBD1	few	TGCAGCGTTCAACAGGGGGACCCGCAGGGCGAGCAGTACTTC	CSVQQGDPQGEQYF
13	TRBV15	TRBJ2-5	NA	few	TGTGCCACCAGCAGTGGGGCTTCGGAGACCCAGTACTTC	CATSSGASETQYF
12	TRBV29-1	TRBJ2-7	NA	NA	TGCAGCGTTGAGAAAAACTCCTACGAGCAGTACTTC	CSVEKNSYEQYF
15	TRBV11-2	TRBJ2-7	TRBD2	NA	TGTGCCAGCAGCTTAGACCTAGCGGGAGGGGGCGAGCAGTACTTC	CASSLDLAGGGEQYF
17	TRBV10-3	TRBJ2-3	NA	few	TGTGCCATCAGGCCAATGGGGGGAGATAGTAGCACAGATACGCAGTATTTT	CAIRPMGGDSSTDTQYF
14	TRBV6-6	TRBJ1-5	NA	many	TGTGCCAGCAGTGGGCAGGGCGCGGGTCAGCCCCAGCATTTT	CASSGQGAGQPQHF
13	TRBV6-2/TRBV6-3	TRBJ2-7	TRBD1	NA	TGTACCAGCAGTCGGACAGGGGGCTACGAGCAGTACTTC	CTSSRTGGYEQYF
16	TRBV7-8	TRBJ1-1	NA	NA	TGTGCCAGCAGCCTCAGCTCGACAGCCATGAACACTGAAGCTTTCTTT	CASSLSSTAMNTEAFF
12	TRBV5-4	TRBJ2-7	NA	NA	TGTGCCAGCAGCCCCGGGTCCGGGGAGCAGTACTTC	CASSPGSGEQYF
16	TRBV4-2	TRBJ1-5	NA	few	TGTGCCAGCAGCCAAGCGGACCTACGAGGGAATCAGCCCCAGCATTTT	CASSQADLRGNQPQHF
17	TRBV7-2	TRBJ1-2	NA	few	TGTGCCAGCAGCTTATATCAGGCGGGCTTGGACGGGGTCTTCTACACCTTC	CASSLYQAGLDGVFYTF
13	TRBV4-3	TRBJ1-2	TRBD1	many	TGCGCCAGCAGTCTTTCAGGGGGCGGCGACAACACCTTC	CASSLSGGGDNTF
16	TRBV4-3	TRBJ1-2	NA	few	TGCGCCAGCAGCCAAGTAGGCCAAGGGGGGAGATATGGCTACACCTTC	CASSQVGQGGRYGYTF
14	TRBV2	TRBJ1-2	NA	few	TGTGCCAGCAGTGAAGCGACGTGGGCCTATGGCTACACCTTC	CASSEATWAYGYTF
14	TRBV15	TRBJ2-7	NA	few	TGTGCCACCAAACCGGGCCCAGGCTCCTACGAGCAGTACTTC	CATKPGPGSYEQYF
15	TRBV6-1	TRBJ2-7	NA	many	TGTGCCAGCAGTGGTGGAGGACAGAGCTCCTACGAGCAGTACTTC	CASSGGGQSSYEQYF
15	TRBV5-6	TRBJ1-6	NA	few	TGTGCCAGCAGCTTCGCGGCCAGGGTAGGGACACCCCTCCACTTT	CASSFAARVGTPLHF
15	TRBV7-9	TRBJ1-5	NA	few	TGTGCCAGCAGTTACACAGGTGATAGCAATCAGCCCCAGCATTTT	CASSYTGDSNQPQHF
17	TRBV5-1	TRBJ1-3	TRBD1	few	TGCGCCAGCAGCTTGGAGGGACAGCCGAGCTCTGGAAACACCATATATTTT	CASSLEGQPSSGNTIYF
15	TRBV7-2	TRBJ1-1	TRBD1	few	TGTGCCAGCGTAGTCACCGGGACAGCGAACACTGAAGCTTTCTTT	CASVVTGTANTEAFF
14	TRBV12-3/TRBV12-4	TRBJ2-5	NA	many	TGTGCCAGCAGGGGGAGACTAAGGATGGGGACCCAGTACTTC	CASRGRLRMGTQYF
16	TRBV24-1	TRBJ2-3	TRBD2	few	TGTGCCACCAGTGATCCTATCGGGACTAGCGCAGATACGCAGTATTTT	CATSDPIGTSADTQYF
18	TRBV6-2/TRBV6-3	TRBJ1-5	NA	few	TGTGCCAGCAGCTTCCGTGGGCCCAAAGCCTATAGCAATCAGCCCCAGCATTTT	CASSFRGPKAYSNQPQHF
15	TRBV7-3	TRBJ2-1	TRBD2	many	TGTGCCAGCAGCTTAAACGGGAGGTCCTACAATGAGCAGTTCTTC	CASSLNGRSYNEQFF
16	TRBV11-2	TRBJ2-3	NA	many	TGTGCCAGCAGCTTACAACCGGACCAGGGGACAGATACGCAGTATTTT	CASSLQPDQGTDTQYF
13	TRBV10-3	TRBJ2-7	NA	many	TGTGCCATCAGTGAGGGACGGACCTACGAGCAGTACTTC	CAISEGRTYEQYF
13	TRBV27	TRBJ1-1	NA	NA	TGTGCCAGCAGTTTTATTCGGGGTTCTGAAGCTTTCTTT	CASSFIRGSEAFF
16	TRBV7-2	TRBJ2-3	TRBD2	many	TGTGCCAGCAGCTCACCGGGGCGGGGGGGTAGGGATACGCAGTATTTT	CASSSPGRGGRDTQYF
16	TRBV7-2	TRBJ1-3	NA	many	TGTGCCAGCAGCTTACAAGGGATTAAGGCTGGAAACACCATATATTTT	CASSLQGIKAGNTIYF
14	TRBV29-1	TRBJ2-1	TRBD2	NA	TGCAGCGTTGTAGGCGGGGGGACCTACAATGAGCAGTTCTTC	CSVVGGGTYNEQFF
15	TRBV12-3/TRBV12-4	TRBJ2-5	NA	many	TGTGCCAGCAGTTTTAGGACCTTCGGGCAAGAGACCCAGTACTTC	CASSFRTFGQETQYF
20	TRBV23-1	TRBJ1-5	NA	few	TGCGCCAGCAGTCAGAAATCCCGCTCAACAGGGTCCGAGCGCAATCAGCCCCAGCATTTT	CASSQKSRSTGSERNQPQHF
16	TRBV18	TRBJ2-7	NA	few	TGTGCCAGCTCACCACAGCCTGCCGGGGTATCCTACGAGCAGTACTTC	CASSPQPAGVSYEQYF
16	TRBV7-9	TRBJ2-5	NA	many	TGTGCCAGCAGCTTCACTTACAAACTAGCCGAAGAGACCCAGTACTTC	CASSFTYKLAEETQYF
12	TRBV27	TRBJ2-2	NA	NA	TGTGCCAGCAGTTTACCGTCCGGGGAGCTGTTTTTT	CASSLPSGELFF
15	TRBV10-3	TRBJ1-3	NA	NA	TGTGCCATCAGTGGTGGCGGATACTCTGGAAACACCATATATTTT	CAISGGGYSGNTIYF
16	TRBV3-1	TRBJ2-1	NA	NA	TGTGCCAGCAGCCAGCCCCTTCAGCGGGCTTACAATGAGCAGTTCTTC	CASSQPLQRAYNEQFF
16	TRBV14	TRBJ1-2	NA	NA	TGTGCCAGCAGCCCGGGTGCTCGGCCACGCGGCTATGGCTACACCTTC	CASSPGARPRGYGYTF
15	TRBV7-2	TRBJ2-1	NA	few	TGTGCCAGCAGCTTAGCGACTAGTAGGTACAATGAGCAGTTCTTC	CASSLATSRYNEQFF
15	TRBV28	TRBJ2-1	NA	many	TGTGCCAGCTGGGGGGTTAAGCAACGCCGGTATGAGCAGTTCTTC	CASWGVKQRRYEQFF
18	TRBV7-2	TRBJ2-1	NA	many	TGTGCCAGCAGCTTAGTCGCCATCGGGCAGGGGAAGGTAAATGAGCAGTTCTTC	CASSLVAIGQGKVNEQFF